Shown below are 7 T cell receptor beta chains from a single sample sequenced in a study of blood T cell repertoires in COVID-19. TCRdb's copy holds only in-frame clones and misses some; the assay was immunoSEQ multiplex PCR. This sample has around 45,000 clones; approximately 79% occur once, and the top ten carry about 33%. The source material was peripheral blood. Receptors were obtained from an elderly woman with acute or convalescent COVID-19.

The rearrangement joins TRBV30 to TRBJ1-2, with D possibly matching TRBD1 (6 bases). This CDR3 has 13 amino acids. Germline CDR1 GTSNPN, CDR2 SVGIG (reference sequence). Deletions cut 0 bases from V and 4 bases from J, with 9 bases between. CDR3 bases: TGTGCCTGGAGTGTACAAGGGGGCTATGGCTACACCTTC. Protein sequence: CAWSVQGGYGYTF. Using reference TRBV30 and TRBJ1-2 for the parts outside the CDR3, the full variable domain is SQTIHQWPATLVQPVGSPLSLECTVEGTSNPNLYWYRQAAGRGLQLLFYSVGIGQISSEVPQNLSASRPQDRQFILSSKKLLLSDSGFYLCAWSVQGGYGYTFGSGTRLTVV.

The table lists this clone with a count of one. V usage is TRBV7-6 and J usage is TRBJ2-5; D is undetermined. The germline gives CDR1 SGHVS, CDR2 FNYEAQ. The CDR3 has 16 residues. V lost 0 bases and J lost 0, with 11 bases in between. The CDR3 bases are TGTGCCAGCAGCTTAGCGTCCAGGTCGTACCAAGAGACCCAGTACTTC. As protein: CASSLASRSYQETQYF.

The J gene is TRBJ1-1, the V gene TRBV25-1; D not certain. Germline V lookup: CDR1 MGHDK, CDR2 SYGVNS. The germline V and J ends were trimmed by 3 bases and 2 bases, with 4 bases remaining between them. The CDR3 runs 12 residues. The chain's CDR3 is CASSESNTEAFF. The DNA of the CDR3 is TGTGCCAGCAGTGAGAGTAACACTGAAGCTTTCTTT.

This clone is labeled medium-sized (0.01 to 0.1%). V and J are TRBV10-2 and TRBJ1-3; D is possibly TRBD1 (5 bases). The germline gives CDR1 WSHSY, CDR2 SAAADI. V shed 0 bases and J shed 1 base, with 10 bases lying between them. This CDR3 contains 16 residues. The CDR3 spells CASSESQGGSGNTIYF. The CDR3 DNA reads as TGCGCCAGCAGTGAGTCCCAGGGTGGATCTGGAAACACCATATATTTT.

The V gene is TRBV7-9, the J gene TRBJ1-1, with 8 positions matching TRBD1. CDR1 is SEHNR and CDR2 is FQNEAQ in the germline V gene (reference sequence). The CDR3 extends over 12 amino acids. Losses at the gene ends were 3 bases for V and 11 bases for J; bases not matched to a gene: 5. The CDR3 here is CASSFGQGFAFF. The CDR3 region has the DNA TGTGCCAGCAGCTTTGGACAGGGTTTTGCTTTCTTT.

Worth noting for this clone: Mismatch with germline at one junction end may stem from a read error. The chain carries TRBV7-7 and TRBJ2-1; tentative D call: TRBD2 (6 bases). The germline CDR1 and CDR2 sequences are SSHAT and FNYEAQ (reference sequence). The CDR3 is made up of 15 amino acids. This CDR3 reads CASSSGSSSYNEQFF. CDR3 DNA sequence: TGTGCTAGCAGCTCCGGGAGTAGCTCCTACAATGAGCAGTTCTTC.

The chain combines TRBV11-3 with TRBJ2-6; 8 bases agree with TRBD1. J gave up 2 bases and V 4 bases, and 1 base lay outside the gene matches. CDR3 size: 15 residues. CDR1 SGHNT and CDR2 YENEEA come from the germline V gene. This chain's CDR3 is CASSSRGPGANVLTF. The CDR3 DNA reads TGTGCCAGCAGCTCCAGGGGGCCTGGGGCCAACGTCCTGACTTTC.